The 10 T cell receptor beta chains listed next were all sequenced from one sample in a study of blood T cell repertoires in COVID-19 (dated by TCRdb to the early 2020s). Receptor amplification or capture employed the immunoSEQ multiplex PCR assay. TCRdb took over this immuneACCESS table, retaining in-frame rearrangements with V and J assigned. Such tables are incomplete; in checked studies, under half of the missing clones stem from an unresolved V gene, and the remainder is unexplained. In all, the sample holds 85,000 to 90,000 clones, and over 80% of those were seen once. The ten largest clones capture approximately 15% of the sample. What was sequenced was peripheral blood. The source of these receptors is a woman older than 75 with active or convalescent COVID-19.

This sequence joins TRBV7-9 and TRBJ2-7; TRBD1 matches 10 bases. V trimming: 5 bases; J trimming: 3 bases; junction bases outside the gene matches: 4. CDR3 length: 14 residues. Germline CDR1 SEHNR, CDR2 FQNEAQ (reference sequence). CDR3 coding DNA: TGTGCCAGCAGCCTGGGGACAGGGGTCTACGAGCAGTACTTC. Its protein product is CASSLGTGVYEQYF.

As DNA, the CDR3 is TGTGCCATCAGTGATGCCCGGCAAGAGACCCAGTACTTC. Translated, it gives CAISDARQETQYF. The gene calls are TRBV10-3 and TRBJ2-5; D gene uncertain. The CDR3 is made up of 13 amino acids. V gave up 3 bases and J gave up 2 bases, with 7 bases separating them. Per germline, CDR1 ENHRY and CDR2 SYGVKD.

The J gene is TRBJ1-4, the V gene TRBV5-1; a weak D match, TRBD1 (5 bases). This CDR3 is 17 amino acids long. Germline CDR1 is SGHRS and CDR2 is YFSETQ. V lost 4 bases, J lost 1 base, and 17 bases lay in between. The CDR3: CASSRSRVGETNEKLFF. In nucleotides, the CDR3 is TGCGCCAGCAGCCGTTCAAGGGTAGGGGAAACTAATGAAAAACTGTTTTTT. Looking up the rest from reference TRBV5-1 and TRBJ1-4 gives the full variable domain: KAGVTQTPRYLIKTRGQQVTLSCSPISGHRSVSWYQQTPGQGLQFLFEYFSETQRNKGNFPGRFSGRQFSNSRSEMNVSTLELGDSALYLCASSRSRVGETNEKLFFGSGTQLSVL.

V usage is TRBV7-3 and J usage is TRBJ1-2; 8 bases line up with TRBD1. V lost 4 bases to trimming and J lost 6 bases; unmatched junction nucleotides: 19. The CDR3 covers 18 residues. Germline V gene sequence: CDR1 SGHTA, CDR2 FQGTGA. CDR3 region: CASSSLPGQGQERDGYTF. The DNA of the CDR3 is TGTGCCAGCAGCTCCTTACCAGGACAGGGCCAAGAGAGAGATGGCTACACCTTC. Using reference TRBV7-3 and TRBJ1-2 for the parts outside the CDR3, the full variable domain is GAGVSQTPSNKVTEKGKYVELRCDPISGHTALYWYRQSLGQGPEFLIYFQGTGAADDSGLPNDRFFAVRPEGSVSTLKIQRTERGDSAVYLCASSSLPGQGQERDGYTFGSGTRLTVV.

The V call is TRBV7-3, the J call TRBJ2-2, with 7 bases lining up with TRBD2. The CDR3 runs 15 residues. The trim removed 5 bases at V and 2 bases at J, leaving 5 bases unmatched. The germline V gene has CDR1 SGHTA and CDR2 FQGTGA. The CDR3 DNA follows: TGTGCCAGCAGCCCCAGCGGGACCAACACCGGGGAGCTGTTTTTT. Translation gives CASSPSGTNTGELFF.

This clone was observed a few times. The chain uses TRBV5-5 and TRBJ2-3; TRBD2 might be the D (5 bases). The germline CDR1 and CDR2 sequences are SGHKS and YYEKEE (reference sequence). V lost 1 base to trimming and J lost 2 bases, with 5 bases between them. The CDR3 is made up of 13 amino acids. CDR3 coding DNA: TGTGCCAGCAGCTTGCGGGACACAGATACGCAGTATTTT. As protein: CASSLRDTDTQYF.

The rearrangement joins TRBV3-1 (or the pseudogene TRBV3-2) to TRBJ1-3, with TRBD1 as a possible D gene (6 bases). V was shortened by 0 bases and J by 3 bases, with 9 bases between the two germline ends. The CDR3 length is 15 residues. Germline values: CDR1 LGHDT, CDR2 YNNKEL (reference sequence). CDR3 protein: CASSQEYRVGNTIYF. In DNA, the CDR3 is TGTGCCAGCAGCCAAGAGTACAGGGTTGGAAACACCATATATTTT.

This clone was seen only once. The J gene is TRBJ2-2, the V gene TRBV5-5; 8 nucleotides align to TRBD1. This CDR3 region has 15 residues. The germline CDR1 and CDR2 sequences are SGHKS and YYEKEE (reference sequence). Unmatched junction bases numbered 6, after V lost 3 bases and J lost 5 bases. CDR3 protein: CASSSDRGWTGELFF. CDR3 DNA sequence: TGTGCCAGCAGCTCCGACAGGGGTTGGACCGGGGAGCTGTTTTTT. The full variable domain, rest sourced from reference TRBV5-5 and TRBJ2-2, is DAGVTQSPTHLIKTRGQQVTLRCSPISGHKSVSWYQQVLGQGPQFIFQYYEKEERGRGNFPDRFSARQFPNYSSELNVNALLLGDSALYLCASSSDRGWTGELFFGEGSRLTVL.

The chain is built from TRBV6-5 and TRBJ1-1, with a tentative D call TRBD1 (5 bases). The CDR3 runs 13 residues. V shed 7 bases and J shed 1 base, with 10 bases lying between them. Per the germline V gene, CDR1 is MNHEY and CDR2 is SVGAGI. The CDR3 here is CASNRGKNTEAFF. CDR3 nucleotide sequence: TGTGCCAGCAACCGGGGGAAGAACACTGAAGCTTTCTTT.

The chain joins TRBV7-2 to TRBJ1-2; D is uncertain. Looked up from germline, CDR1 is SGHTA and CDR2 is FQGNSA. Trimming shortened V by 2 bases and J by 5 bases, and 9 bases separated the two germline ends. The CDR3 covers 13 residues. CDR3 in amino acids: CASSLNGGYGYTF. CDR3 DNA: TGTGCCAGCAGCTTAAATGGAGGGTATGGCTACACCTTC.